Following are 27 T cell receptor beta chains from one sample sequenced in a study of circulating and synovial CD4+ cells in juvenile arthritis (dated by TCRdb to between 2013 and 2015). The library was obtained by the immunoSEQ multiplex PCR assay. The table comes from immuneACCESS by way of TCRdb, which keeps in-frame sequences with V and J called. Part of the clones is missing from these tables; in studies checked, under half for an unresolved V gene and the rest for unknown reasons. This sample holds 30,000 to 40,000 clones; approximately 96% were observed only once. The ten most abundant clones make up less than 0.8% of the sample. Sequenced input: CD4+ T cells from blood. The receptors come from a human donor with juvenile idiopathic arthritis.

This clone has just one count. This rearrangement joins TRBV6-1 to TRBJ1-4; weak D call: TRBD1 (5 bases). V was shortened by 4 bases and J by 13 bases, with 19 bases between the two germline ends. In germline, CDR1 is MNHNS, CDR2 SASEGT. This CDR3 contains 14 residues. The CDR3 spells CASSVDSPLDRLFF. CDR3 nucleotide sequence: TGTGCCAGCAGTGTTGACAGCCCACTTGATAGACTGTTTTTT.

The chain carries TRBV4-2 and TRBJ2-3; the D gene is possibly TRBD2 (6 bases). The CDR3 spans 15 residues. Germline V gene lookup returns CDR1 LGHNA and CDR2 YNFKEQ. V shed 1 base and J shed 2 bases, with 10 bases lying between them. The CDR3 loop reads CASSQVELATDTQYF. The CDR3 coding sequence is TGTGCCAGCAGCCAAGTTGAACTAGCCACAGATACGCAGTATTTT.

This sequence joins TRBV9 and TRBJ1-1; weak D call: TRBD1 (6 bases). V was clipped by 3 bases and J by 3 bases, with 18 bases between them. The CDR3 is 16 residues long. Germline CDR1 is SGDLS and CDR2 is YYNGEE. CDR3 nucleotides: TGTGCCAGCAGCGCACCCACAGGGTCGGAAGACACTGAAGCTTTCTTT. Translation: CASSAPTGSEDTEAFF.

The V and J genes are TRBV19 and TRBJ2-3, with 9 bases matching TRBD2. The CDR3 is 14 residues long. Germline V gives CDR1 LNHDA, CDR2 SQIVND (reference sequence). V lost 9 bases and J lost 1; bases outside the gene matches: 5. The CDR3 sequence: CASAASGGTDTQYF. The CDR3 region has the DNA TGTGCCAGCGCGGCTAGCGGGGGCACAGATACGCAGTATTTT. Filled out from reference TRBV19 and TRBJ2-3, the complete variable domain reads DGGITQSPKYLFRKEGQNVTLSCEQNLNHDAMYWYRQDPGQGLRLIYYSQIVNDFQKGDIAEGYSVSREKKESFPLTVTSAQKNPTAFYLCASAASGGTDTQYFGPGTRLTVL.

V usage is TRBV19 and J usage is TRBJ2-2; D is possibly TRBD1 (5 bases). CDR3 length: 15 residues. V lost 5 bases and J 2 bases, leaving 12 bases between the germline ends. Germline V gene data show CDR1 as LNHDA and CDR2 as SQIVND (reference sequence). In DNA form, the CDR3 reads TGTGCCAGTAGTGGCACAGACAGAAACACCGGGGAGCTGTTTTTT. It codes for CASSGTDRNTGELFF.

The chain employs TRBV5-1 and TRBJ1-1, with 7 bases that match TRBD1. The germline gives CDR1 SGHRS, CDR2 YFSETQ. The J segment lost 4 bases and the V segment lost 4 bases, leaving 13 bases of the junction unmatched. This CDR3 is 16 amino acids long. The CDR3 DNA reads TGCGCCAGCAGCCTCAGGGGGGATAGGAGACTCACTGAAGCTTTCTTT. This sequence encodes CASSLRGDRRLTEAFF.

The rearrangement links TRBV9 to TRBJ2-5, with 13 nucleotides matching TRBD2. The V and J ends lost 4 bases and 0 bases, in that order; junction bases with no gene match: 9. Germline-derived CDR1 and CDR2 are SGDLS and YYNGEE. This CDR3 is built from 18 residues. The CDR3 protein is CASSPGLAGAYNQETQYF. The CDR3 region has the DNA TGTGCCAGCAGCCCCGGACTAGCGGGGGCCTACAACCAAGAGACCCAGTACTTC.

The rearrangement uses TRBV10-3 and TRBJ1-2; D not resolved. The V gene's germline CDR1 is ENHRY and CDR2 SYGVKD. V lost 0 bases and J 5 bases, leaving 4 bases between the germline ends. The CDR3 consists of 12 residues. The CDR3: CAISESEYGYTF. The CDR3 DNA reads as TGTGCCATCAGTGAGTCCGAGTATGGCTACACCTTC.

The V call is TRBV6-6, the J call TRBJ1-5; D is uncertain. The CDR3 sequence is 13 residues long. V lost 5 bases to trimming and J lost 3 bases, with 8 bases between them. CDR1 and CDR2 (germline): MNHNY, SVGAGI (reference sequence). CDR3 sequence reads: CASSPGANQPQHF. The CDR3 DNA is TGTGCCAGCAGTCCGGGAGCCAATCAGCCCCAGCATTTT.

Turning to this clone: This specimen includes other DNA sequences encoding the same CDR3. The rearrangement uses TRBV27 and TRBJ1-6, with D hard to call. The germline gives CDR1 MNHEY, CDR2 SMNVEV (reference sequence). The CDR3 consists of 18 residues. V lost 4 bases and J lost 4, with 20 bases in between. CDR3 in amino acids: CASSWRPVRRPYNSPLHF. CDR3 DNA sequence: TGTGCCAGCAGTTGGCGCCCGGTCCGGCGGCCTTATAATTCACCCCTCCACTTT.

This chain joins TRBV6-6 and TRBJ2-3, with D tentatively TRBD1 (6 bases). Germline values: CDR1 MNHNY, CDR2 SVGAGI (reference sequence). Trimming stripped 9 bases from V and 1 base from J, with 8 bases between. The CDR3 contains 12 residues. The CDR3 spells CASWTGTDTQYF. CDR3 coding DNA: TGTGCCAGTTGGACAGGCACAGATACGCAGTATTTT.

The chain joins TRBV9 to TRBJ2-3; 9 nucleotides match TRBD1. CDR3 length equals 17 residues. The junction had 13 bases not matched to a gene; V was cut back by 4 bases and J by 4 bases. CDR1 and CDR2 (germline): SGDLS, YYNGEE. CDR3 sequence (DNA): TGTGCCAGCAGCACCTTAAGCGGGACAGGGCGGGCAGATACGCAGTATTTT. This encodes CASSTLSGTGRADTQYF.

The chain has TRBV5-1 and TRBJ1-2; 8 bases are shared with TRBD1. The V gene end was trimmed by 5 bases and the J gene end by 5 bases; junction bases not matched to a gene: 5. CDR3 length: 13 residues. CDR1 SGHRS and CDR2 YFSETQ come from the germline V gene. The CDR3 coding sequence is TGCGCCAGCAGAGCACAGGGGGGATATGGCTACACCTTC. As protein: CASRAQGGYGYTF.

This clone was found once. The chain recombines TRBV7-3 with TRBJ1-1; perhaps TRBD1 as D (6 bases). Germline CDR1 reads SGHTA; CDR2 reads FQGTGA. V lost 2 bases and J 7 bases, leaving 11 bases between the germline ends. This CDR3 spans 13 amino acids. The chain's CDR3 is CASSLGGGGEAFF. The CDR3 nucleotides read TGTGCCAGCAGCTTAGGCGGGGGCGGTGAAGCTTTCTTT. Combining the CDR3 with reference TRBV7-3 and TRBJ1-1 gives the whole variable domain GAGVSQTPSNKVTEKGKYVELRCDPISGHTALYWYRQSLGQGPEFLIYFQGTGAADDSGLPNDRFFAVRPEGSVSTLKIQRTERGDSAVYLCASSLGGGGEAFFGQGTRLTVV.

Worth noting for this clone: Other nucleotide sequences in the sample specify the same CDR3. V usage is TRBV19 and J usage is TRBJ1-6; D perhaps matches TRBD1 (6 bases). The CDR3 runs to 13 residues. Germline V lookup: CDR1 LNHDA, CDR2 SQIVND (reference sequence). The V end lost 7 bases, the J end lost 8 bases, and 12 bases lay between the germline ends. In nucleotides, the CDR3 is TGTGCCAGTAATACAGGGTCCGATTCACCCCTCCACTTT. Protein: CASNTGSDSPLHF.

The chain is built from TRBV7-9 and TRBJ1-1; maybe TRBD1 (5 bases). This CDR3 is built from 15 residues. Germline V gives CDR1 SEHNR, CDR2 FQNEAQ (reference sequence). V lost 3 bases to trimming and J lost 1 base, with 12 bases between them. CDR3 nucleotides: TGTGCCAGCAGCTTTACCCCGGGGGGGAACACTGAAGCTTTCTTT. It is translated as CASSFTPGGNTEAFF.

The chain carries TRBV7-2 and TRBJ2-7; D ambiguous. The V end lost 5 bases, the J end lost 5 bases, and 10 bases lay between the germline ends. Germline CDR1 and CDR2: SGHTA and FQGNSA. The CDR3 has 12 amino acids. The CDR3 sequence is CASSPDRDEQYF. DNA for the CDR3: TGTGCCAGCAGCCCCGACCGGGACGAGCAGTACTTC. The complete variable domain, with remaining parts taken from reference TRBV7-2 and TRBJ2-7, reads GAGVSQSPSNKVTEKGKDVELRCDPISGHTALYWYRQSLGQGLEFLIYFQGNSAPDKSGLPSDRFSAERTGGSVSTLTIQRTQQEDSAVYLCASSPDRDEQYFGPGTRLTVT.

J is TRBJ2-7 and V is TRBV7-2; D possibly corresponds to TRBD2 (5 bases). The CDR3 covers 14 residues. Germline V gene sequence: CDR1 SGHTA, CDR2 FQGNSA. Trimming removed 4 bases from V and 3 bases from J, with 13 bases in between. The CDR3 reads CASSSDPEGYEQYF. CDR3 bases: TGTGCCAGCAGCTCAGACCCTGAGGGCTACGAGCAGTACTTC.

As regards this clone: Relative to the germline gene, one junction end is altered; a read error may explain this. The identical CDR3 is also encoded by other nucleotide sequences in the sample. V usage is TRBV10-3 and J usage is TRBJ1-6; no firm D call. Germline V gene sequence: CDR1 ENHRY, CDR2 SYGVKD. The CDR3 runs 13 residues. The CDR3: CAISGPGNSPLHF. CDR3 DNA: TGTGCCATCAGTGGACCAGGAAATTCCCCCCTCCACTTT.

The chain joins TRBV7-2 to TRBJ1-5, with 10 nucleotides matching TRBD1. The CDR3 length is 15 residues. The junction had 8 bases not matched to a gene; V was cut back by 8 bases and J by 4 bases. The germline gives CDR1 SGHTA, CDR2 FQGNSA. CDR3 loop: CASGERQGANQPQHF. DNA of the CDR3: TGTGCCAGCGGCGAGAGACAGGGGGCAAATCAGCCCCAGCATTTT.

This chain uses TRBV19 with TRBJ1-2; no clear D gene. Trimming removed 8 bases from V and 5 bases from J, with 12 bases in between. Germline V lookup: CDR1 LNHDA, CDR2 SQIVND (reference sequence). The CDR3 contains 12 residues. The CDR3: CASRRGGYGYTF. CDR3 nucleotides: TGTGCCAGTCGGCGCGGCGGGTATGGCTACACCTTC.

This chain joins TRBV29-1 and TRBJ2-7, with D maybe TRBD1 (7 bases). Germline lookup yields CDR1 SQVTM and CDR2 ANQGSEA. This CDR3 contains 16 residues. Trimming pared 5 bases from V and 2 bases from J, leaving 22 bases between. The CDR3: CSVPTAGQEGTYEQYF. As DNA, the CDR3 is TGCAGCGTTCCCACCGCCGGACAGGAGGGCACCTACGAGCAGTACTTC.

The rearrangement links TRBV11-2 to TRBJ2-3; D might be TRBD2 (5 bases). Trimming removed 5 bases from V and 0 bases from J, with 9 bases in between. The germline gives CDR1 SGHAT, CDR2 FQNNGV. There are 14 residues in the CDR3. CDR3 nucleotide sequence: TGTGCCAGCAGCCGAGCGGCTAGCACAGATACGCAGTATTTT. Protein: CASSRAASTDTQYF.

This rearrangement joins TRBV4-1 to TRBJ2-1; D remains ambiguous. The germline V gene encodes CDR1 MGHRA and CDR2 YSYEKL. The CDR3 is made up of 12 amino acids. Trimming removed 0 bases at V and 10 bases at J, with 7 bases between. CDR3 nucleotides: TGCGCCAGCAGCCAAGAAGTGAGAGAGCAGTTCTTC. Its translation: CASSQEVREQFF.

The V call is TRBV9, the J call TRBJ2-2; 11 nucleotides agree with TRBD2. From germline, CDR1 is SGDLS and CDR2 YYNGEE. V lost 2 bases, J lost 4 bases, and 4 bases stayed unmatched. The CDR3 runs 16 residues. CDR3 residues: CASSVGTSGPTGELFF. For the CDR3, the DNA is TGTGCCAGCAGCGTGGGGACTAGCGGTCCCACCGGGGAGCTGTTTTTT.

The chain employs TRBV19 and TRBJ1-2, with D perhaps matching TRBD1 (5 bases). This CDR3 region has 11 residues. Looked up from germline, CDR1 is LNHDA and CDR2 is SQIVND (reference sequence). V shed 7 bases and J shed 4 bases, with 7 bases lying between them. CDR3 amino acids: CASTTVYGYTF. Written as DNA, the CDR3 is TGTGCCAGTACGACAGTCTATGGCTACACCTTC.

This chain joins TRBV7-3 and TRBJ2-1; 9 positions match TRBD2. The CDR3 consists of 15 residues. CDR1 is SGHTA, CDR2 FQGTGA, per germline. J lost 6 bases, V lost 6 bases, and 9 bases had no gene match. DNA of the CDR3: TGTGCCAGCAGTTCCCAGGGACTAGCCCTCAATGAGCAGTTCTTC. This codes for CASSSQGLALNEQFF.